This T cell receptor (beta chain) was sequenced during a study of blood T cell repertoires in COVID-19. Study context: Acute and convalescent COVID-19 specimens originated in the United States, Italy and Spain. Sample material is recorded as cDNA or gDNA derived from T cells, B-cell-depleted T cells, or PBMCs.

As processed by the authors: From reference gene primer amplification, estimates of nucleated cell counts were derived. The data were produced by immunoSEQ multiplex PCR, yet TCRdb's version contains in-frame clones alone and is incomplete. V, J and clone size were drawn from that table, and D and trimming were deduced from the DNA. The sample shows some 250,000 clones, approximately 86% of them seen only once. CDR3 size: 14 residues. The V gene end was trimmed by 6 bases and the J gene end by 3 bases; junction bases not matched to a gene: 3. Germline V lookup: CDR1 SGHTA, CDR2 FQGTGA. The TCR comes from a woman in her 30s who had recovered from COVID-19. The rearrangement links TRBV7-3 to TRBJ2-5; TRBD2 matches at 11 bases. The specimen sequenced was peripheral blood. The DNA for the CDR3 is TGTGCCAGCAGTCTAGCGGGGGGCAAAGAGACCCAGTACTTC. Translation gives CASSLAGGKETQYF.